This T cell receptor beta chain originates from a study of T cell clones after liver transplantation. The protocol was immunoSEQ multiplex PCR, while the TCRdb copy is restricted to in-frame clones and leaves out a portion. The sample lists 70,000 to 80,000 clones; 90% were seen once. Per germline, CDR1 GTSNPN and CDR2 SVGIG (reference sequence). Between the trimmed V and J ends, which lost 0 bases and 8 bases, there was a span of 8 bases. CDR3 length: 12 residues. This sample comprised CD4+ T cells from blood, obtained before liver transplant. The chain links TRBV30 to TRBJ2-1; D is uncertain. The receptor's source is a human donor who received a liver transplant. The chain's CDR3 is CAWSVRGDEQFF. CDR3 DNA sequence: TGTGCCTGGAGTGTACGTGGAGATGAGCAGTTCTTC.